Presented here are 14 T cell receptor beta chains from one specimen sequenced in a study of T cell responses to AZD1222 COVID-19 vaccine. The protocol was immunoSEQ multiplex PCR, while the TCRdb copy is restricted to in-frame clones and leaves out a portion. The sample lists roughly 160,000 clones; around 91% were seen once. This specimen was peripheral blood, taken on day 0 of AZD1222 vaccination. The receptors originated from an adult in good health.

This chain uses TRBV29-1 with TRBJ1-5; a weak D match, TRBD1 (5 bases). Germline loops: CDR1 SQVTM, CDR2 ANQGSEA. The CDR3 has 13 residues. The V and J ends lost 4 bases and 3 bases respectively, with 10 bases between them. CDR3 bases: TGCAGCGTTGGTCAGGACAACAATCAGCCCCAGCATTTT. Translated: CSVGQDNNQPQHF.

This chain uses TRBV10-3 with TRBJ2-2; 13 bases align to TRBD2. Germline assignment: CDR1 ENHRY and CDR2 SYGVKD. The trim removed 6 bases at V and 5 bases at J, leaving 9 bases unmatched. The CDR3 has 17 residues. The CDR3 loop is CAISPTSGGSTTGELFF. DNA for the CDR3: TGTGCCATCAGCCCGACTAGCGGGGGGTCAACGACCGGGGAGCTGTTTTTT.

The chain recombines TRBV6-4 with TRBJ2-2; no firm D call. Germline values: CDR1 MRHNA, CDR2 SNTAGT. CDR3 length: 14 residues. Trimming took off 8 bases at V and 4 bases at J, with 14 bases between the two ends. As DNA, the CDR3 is TGTGCCAGCGGAACCACAGAGTTCACCGGGGAGCTGTTTTTT. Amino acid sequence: CASGTTEFTGELFF.

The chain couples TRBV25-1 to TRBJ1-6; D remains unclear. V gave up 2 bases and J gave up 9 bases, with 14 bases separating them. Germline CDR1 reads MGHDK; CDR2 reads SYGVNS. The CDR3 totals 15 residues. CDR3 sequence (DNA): TGTGCCAGCAGTGAAACCGGGAAGGACGGTTCACCCCTCCACTTT. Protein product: CASSETGKDGSPLHF.

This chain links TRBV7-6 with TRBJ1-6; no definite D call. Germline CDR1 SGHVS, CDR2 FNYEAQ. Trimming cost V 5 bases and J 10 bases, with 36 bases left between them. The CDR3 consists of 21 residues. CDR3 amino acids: CASSPSPARKKNPLAGSPLHF. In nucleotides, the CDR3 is TGTGCCAGCAGCCCCTCCCCCGCGCGAAAGAAGAATCCTTTGGCGGGATCACCCCTCCACTTT.

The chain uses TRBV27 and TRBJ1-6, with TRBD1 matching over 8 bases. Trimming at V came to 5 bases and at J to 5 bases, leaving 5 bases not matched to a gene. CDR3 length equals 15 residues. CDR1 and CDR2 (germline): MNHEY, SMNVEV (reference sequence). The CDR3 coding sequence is TGTGCCAGCAGTGCGCGACAGGGGAATAATTCACCCCTCCACTTT. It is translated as CASSARQGNNSPLHF.

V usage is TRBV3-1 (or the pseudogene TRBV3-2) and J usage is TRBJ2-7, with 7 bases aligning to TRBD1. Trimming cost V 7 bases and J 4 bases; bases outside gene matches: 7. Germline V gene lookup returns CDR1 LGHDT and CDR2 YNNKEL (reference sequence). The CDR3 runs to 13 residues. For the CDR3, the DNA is TGTGCCAGCAACGACAGGGAGCTATACGAGCAGTACGTC. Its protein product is CASNDRELYEQYV.

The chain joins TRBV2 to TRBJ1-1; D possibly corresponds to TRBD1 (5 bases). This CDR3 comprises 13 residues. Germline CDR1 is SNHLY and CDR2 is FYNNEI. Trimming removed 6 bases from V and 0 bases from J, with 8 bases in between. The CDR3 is CASRMTVNTEAFF. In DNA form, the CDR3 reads TGTGCCAGCAGAATGACAGTGAACACTGAAGCTTTCTTT.

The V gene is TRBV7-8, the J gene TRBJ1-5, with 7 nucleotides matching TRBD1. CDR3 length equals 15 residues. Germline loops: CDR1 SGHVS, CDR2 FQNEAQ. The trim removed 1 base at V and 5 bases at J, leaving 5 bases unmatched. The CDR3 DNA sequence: TGTGCCAGCAGCTTAGTCAGGGGGGGCTATCAGCCCCAGCATTTT. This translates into CASSLVRGGYQPQHF.

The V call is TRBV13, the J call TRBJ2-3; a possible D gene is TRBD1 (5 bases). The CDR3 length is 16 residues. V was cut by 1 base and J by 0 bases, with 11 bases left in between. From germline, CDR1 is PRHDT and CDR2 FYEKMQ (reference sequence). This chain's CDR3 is CASSLVGRASTDTQYF. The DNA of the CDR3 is TGTGCCAGCAGCTTAGTCGGCAGGGCTAGCACAGATACGCAGTATTTT.

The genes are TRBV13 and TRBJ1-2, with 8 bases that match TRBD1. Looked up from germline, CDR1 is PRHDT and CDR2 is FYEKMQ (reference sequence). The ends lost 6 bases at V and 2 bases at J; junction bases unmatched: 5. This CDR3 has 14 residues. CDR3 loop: CASRLQGVNYGYTF. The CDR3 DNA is TGTGCCAGCAGACTACAGGGGGTCAACTATGGCTACACCTTC.

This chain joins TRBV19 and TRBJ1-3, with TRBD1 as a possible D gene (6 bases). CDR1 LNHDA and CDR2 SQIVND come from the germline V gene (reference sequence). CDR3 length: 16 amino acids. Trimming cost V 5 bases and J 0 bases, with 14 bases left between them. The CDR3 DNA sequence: TGTGCCAGTAGTTTGATCGGACAGAGCTCTGGAAACACCATATATTTT. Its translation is CASSLIGQSSGNTIYF. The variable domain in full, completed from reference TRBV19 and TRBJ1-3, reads DGGITQSPKYLFRKEGQNVTLSCEQNLNHDAMYWYRQDPGQGLRLIYYSQIVNDFQKGDIAEGYSVSREKKESFPLTVTSAQKNPTAFYLCASSLIGQSSGNTIYFGEGSWLTVV.

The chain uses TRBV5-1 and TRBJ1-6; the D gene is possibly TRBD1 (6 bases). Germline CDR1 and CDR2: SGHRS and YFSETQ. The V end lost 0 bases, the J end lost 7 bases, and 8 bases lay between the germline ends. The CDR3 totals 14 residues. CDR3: CASSLAGVNSPLHF. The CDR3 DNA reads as TGCGCCAGCAGCTTGGCAGGGGTGAATTCACCCCTCCACTTT.

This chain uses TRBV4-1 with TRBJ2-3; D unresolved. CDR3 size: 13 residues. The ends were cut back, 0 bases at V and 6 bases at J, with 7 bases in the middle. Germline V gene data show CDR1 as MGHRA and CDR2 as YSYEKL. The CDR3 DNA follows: TGCGCCAGCAGCCAAGATCGTTTGGATACGCAGTATTTT. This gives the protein CASSQDRLDTQYF.